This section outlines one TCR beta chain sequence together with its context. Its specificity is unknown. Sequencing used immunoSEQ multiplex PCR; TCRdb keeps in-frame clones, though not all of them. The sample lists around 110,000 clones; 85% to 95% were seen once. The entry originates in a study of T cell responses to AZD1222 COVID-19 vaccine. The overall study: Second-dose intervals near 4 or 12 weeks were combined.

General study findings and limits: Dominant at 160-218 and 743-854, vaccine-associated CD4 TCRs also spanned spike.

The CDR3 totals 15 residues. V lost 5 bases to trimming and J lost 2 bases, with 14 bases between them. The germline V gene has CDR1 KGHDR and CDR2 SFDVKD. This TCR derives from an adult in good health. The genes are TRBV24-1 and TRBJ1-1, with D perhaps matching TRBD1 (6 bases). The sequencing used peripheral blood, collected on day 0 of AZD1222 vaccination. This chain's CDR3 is CATSGAGASNTEAFF. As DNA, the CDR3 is TGTGCCACCAGTGGGGCAGGGGCGTCTAACACTGAAGCTTTCTTT.